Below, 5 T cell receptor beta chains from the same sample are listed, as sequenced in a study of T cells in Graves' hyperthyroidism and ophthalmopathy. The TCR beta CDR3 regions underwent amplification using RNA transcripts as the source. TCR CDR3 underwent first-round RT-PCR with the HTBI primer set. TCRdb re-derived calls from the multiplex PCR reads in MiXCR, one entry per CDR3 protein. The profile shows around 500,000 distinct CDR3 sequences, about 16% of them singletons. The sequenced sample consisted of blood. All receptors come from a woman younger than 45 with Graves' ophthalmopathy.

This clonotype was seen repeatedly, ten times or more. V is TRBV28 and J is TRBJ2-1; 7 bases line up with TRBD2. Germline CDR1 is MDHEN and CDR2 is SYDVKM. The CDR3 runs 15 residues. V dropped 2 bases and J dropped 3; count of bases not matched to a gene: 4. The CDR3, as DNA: TGTGCCAGCAGTTTAATCCTAGCGGTCTACAATGAGCAGTTCTTC. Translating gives CASSLILAVYNEQFF. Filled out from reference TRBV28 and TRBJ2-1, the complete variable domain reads DVKVTQSSRYLVKRTGEKVFLECVQDMDHENMFWYRQDPGLGLRLIYFSYDVKMKEKGDIPEGYSVSREKKERFSLILESASTNQTSMYLCASSLILAVYNEQFFGPGTRLTVL.

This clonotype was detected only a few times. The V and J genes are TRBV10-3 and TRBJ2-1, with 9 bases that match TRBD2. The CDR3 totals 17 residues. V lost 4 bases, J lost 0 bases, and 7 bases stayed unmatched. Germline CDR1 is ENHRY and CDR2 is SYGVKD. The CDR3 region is CAISAGGRAHSYNEQFF. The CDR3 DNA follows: TGTGCCATCAGTGCAGGCGGGAGGGCCCACTCCTACAATGAGCAGTTCTTC.

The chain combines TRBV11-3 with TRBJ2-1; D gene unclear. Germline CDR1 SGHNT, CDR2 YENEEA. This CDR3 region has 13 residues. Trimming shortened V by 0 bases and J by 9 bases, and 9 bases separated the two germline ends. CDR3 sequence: CASSLEANLEQFF. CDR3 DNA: TGTGCCAGCAGCTTAGAGGCGAACCTTGAGCAGTTCTTC.

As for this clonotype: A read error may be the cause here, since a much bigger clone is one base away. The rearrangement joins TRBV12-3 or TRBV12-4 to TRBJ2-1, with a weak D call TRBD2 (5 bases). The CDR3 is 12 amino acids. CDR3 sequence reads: CTSCRGENEQFF. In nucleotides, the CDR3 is TGTACCAGCTGTCGGGGTGAAAATGAGCAGTTCTTC.

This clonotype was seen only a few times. The CDR3: CASSWTGTTGELFF. CDR3 nucleotides: TGTGCCAGCAGCTGGACAGGTACCACCGGGGAGCTGTTTTTT. The gene calls are TRBV28 and TRBJ2-2, with 7 bases that match TRBD1. The CDR3 runs 14 residues. In germline, CDR1 is MDHEN, CDR2 SYDVKM. Losses at the gene ends were 6 bases for V and 4 bases for J; bases not matched to a gene: 5.